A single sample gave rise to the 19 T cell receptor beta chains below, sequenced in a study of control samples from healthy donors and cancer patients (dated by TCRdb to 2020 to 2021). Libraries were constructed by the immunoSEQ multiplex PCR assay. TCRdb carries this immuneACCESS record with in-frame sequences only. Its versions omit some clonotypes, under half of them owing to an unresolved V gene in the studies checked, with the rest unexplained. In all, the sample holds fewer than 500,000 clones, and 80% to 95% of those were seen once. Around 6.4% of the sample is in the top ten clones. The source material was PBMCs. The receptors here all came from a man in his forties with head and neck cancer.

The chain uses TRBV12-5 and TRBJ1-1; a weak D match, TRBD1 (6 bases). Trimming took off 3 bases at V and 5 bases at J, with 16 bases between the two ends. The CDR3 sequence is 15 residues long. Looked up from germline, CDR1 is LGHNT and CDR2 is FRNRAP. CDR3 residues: CASGLLGGGGTEAFF. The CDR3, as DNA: TGTGCTAGTGGTTTACTCGGGGGCGGTGGGACTGAAGCTTTCTTT. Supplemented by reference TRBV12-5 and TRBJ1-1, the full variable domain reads DARVTQTPRHKVTEMGQEVTMRCQPILGHNTVFWYRQTMMQGLELLAYFRNRAPLDDSGMPKDRFSAEMPDATLATLKIQPSEPRDSAVYFCASGLLGGGGTEAFFGQGTRLTVV.

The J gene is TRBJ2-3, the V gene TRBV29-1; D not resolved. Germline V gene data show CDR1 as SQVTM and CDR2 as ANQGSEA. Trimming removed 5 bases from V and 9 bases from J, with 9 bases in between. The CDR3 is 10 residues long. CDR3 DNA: TGCAGCGTTATGGCCGAAACGCAGTATTTT. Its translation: CSVMAETQYF.

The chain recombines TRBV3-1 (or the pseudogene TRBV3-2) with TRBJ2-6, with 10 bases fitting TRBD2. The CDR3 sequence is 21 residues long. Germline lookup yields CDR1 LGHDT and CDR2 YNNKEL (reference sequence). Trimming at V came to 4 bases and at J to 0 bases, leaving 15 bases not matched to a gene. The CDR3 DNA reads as TGTGCCAGCAGCCCCGGTAGGACTAGCGGTACTTACCTCTCTGGGGCCAACGTCCTGACTTTC. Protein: CASSPGRTSGTYLSGANVLTF.

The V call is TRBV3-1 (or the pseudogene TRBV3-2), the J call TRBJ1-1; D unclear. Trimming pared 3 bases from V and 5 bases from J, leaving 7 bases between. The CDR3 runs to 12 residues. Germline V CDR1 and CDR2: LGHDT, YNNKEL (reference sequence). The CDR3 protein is CASSQDGTEAFF. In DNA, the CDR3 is TGTGCCAGCAGCCAGGACGGAACTGAAGCTTTCTTT.

The CDR3 nucleotides are TGTGCCATCAGTGCGACTCCCCCCAGCACAGATACGCAGTATTTT. Translating it yields CAISATPPSTDTQYF. V and J are TRBV10-3 and TRBJ2-3; no definite D call. Germline CDR1 ENHRY, CDR2 SYGVKD. The V gene lost 4 bases and the J gene lost 0 bases, with 11 bases spanning the gap. The CDR3 loop spans 15 amino acids.

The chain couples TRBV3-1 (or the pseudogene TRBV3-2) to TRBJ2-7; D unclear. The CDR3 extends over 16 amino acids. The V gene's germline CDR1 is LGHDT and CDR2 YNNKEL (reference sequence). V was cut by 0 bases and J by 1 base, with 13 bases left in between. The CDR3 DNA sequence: TGTGCCAGCAGCCAAGAGCCCCGGCCCCTATCCTACGAGCAGTACTTC. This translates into CASSQEPRPLSYEQYF.

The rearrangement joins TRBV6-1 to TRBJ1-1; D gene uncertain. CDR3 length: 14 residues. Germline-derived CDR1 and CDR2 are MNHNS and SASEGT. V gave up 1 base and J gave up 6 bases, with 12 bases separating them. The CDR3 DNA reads TGTGCCAGCAGTGAAGTTTGGGGTCAGGCTGAAGCTTTCTTT. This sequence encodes CASSEVWGQAEAFF.

The chain's CDR3 is CASHRGGGDTQYF. The CDR3 DNA sequence: TGTGCCAGCCACCGGGGGGGCGGAGATACGCAGTATTTT. The chain recombines TRBV18 with TRBJ2-3; TRBD2 matches at 8 bases. With 8 bases clipped from V and 5 bases from J, the junction kept 6 bases outside the gene matches. Germline-derived CDR1 and CDR2 are KGHSH and LQKENI. The CDR3 has 13 amino acids.

The CDR3 DNA follows: TGTGCCAGCACCGGGGGCCGTGAAAAACTGTTTTTT. Translating gives CASTGGREKLFF. The chain recombines TRBV2 with TRBJ1-4; D is perhaps TRBD1 (6 bases). The length of the CDR3 is 12 residues. Trimming took 7 bases from V and 7 from J, leaving 10 bases between them. The germline V gene encodes CDR1 SNHLY and CDR2 FYNNEI. Full variable domain (outside the CDR3, taken from reference TRBV2 and TRBJ1-4): EPEVTQTPSHQVTQMGQEVILRCVPISNHLYFYWYRQILGQKVEFLVSFYNNEISEKSEIFDDQFSVERPDGSNFTLKIRSTKLEDSAMYFCASTGGREKLFFGSGTQLSVL.

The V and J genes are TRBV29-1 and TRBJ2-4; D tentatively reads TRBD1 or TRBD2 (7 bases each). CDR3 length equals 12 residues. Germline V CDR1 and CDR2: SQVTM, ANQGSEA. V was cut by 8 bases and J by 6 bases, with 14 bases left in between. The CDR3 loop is CSIPGGGNIQYF. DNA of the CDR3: TGCAGCATCCCAGGGGGGGGAAACATTCAGTACTTC.

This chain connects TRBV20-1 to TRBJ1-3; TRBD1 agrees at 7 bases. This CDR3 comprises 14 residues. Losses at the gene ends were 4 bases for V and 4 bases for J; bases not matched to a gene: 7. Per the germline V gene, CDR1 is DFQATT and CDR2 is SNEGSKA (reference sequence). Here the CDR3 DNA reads TGCAGTGCTACTGACAGGGCCGGGGGAAACACCATATATTTT. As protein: CSATDRAGGNTIYF.

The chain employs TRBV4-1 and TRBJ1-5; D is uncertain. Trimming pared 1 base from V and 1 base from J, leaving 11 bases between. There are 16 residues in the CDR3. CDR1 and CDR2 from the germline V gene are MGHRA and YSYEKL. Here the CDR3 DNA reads TGCGCCAGCAGCCAAGTCGGACGGGCGAGCAATCAGCCCCAGCATTTT. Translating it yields CASSQVGRASNQPQHF.

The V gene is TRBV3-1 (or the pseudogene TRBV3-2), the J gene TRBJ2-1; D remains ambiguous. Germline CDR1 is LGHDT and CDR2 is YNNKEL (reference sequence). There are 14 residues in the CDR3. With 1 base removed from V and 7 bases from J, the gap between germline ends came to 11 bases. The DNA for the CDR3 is TGTGCCAGCAGCCAAGTTTCAACTGCAAATGAGCAGTTCTTC. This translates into CASSQVSTANEQFF.

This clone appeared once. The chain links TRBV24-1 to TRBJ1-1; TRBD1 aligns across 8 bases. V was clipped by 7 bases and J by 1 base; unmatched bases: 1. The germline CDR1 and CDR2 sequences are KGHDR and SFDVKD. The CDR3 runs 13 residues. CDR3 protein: CATRDRGNTEAFF. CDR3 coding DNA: TGTGCCACCAGAGACAGGGGGAACACTGAAGCTTTCTTT.

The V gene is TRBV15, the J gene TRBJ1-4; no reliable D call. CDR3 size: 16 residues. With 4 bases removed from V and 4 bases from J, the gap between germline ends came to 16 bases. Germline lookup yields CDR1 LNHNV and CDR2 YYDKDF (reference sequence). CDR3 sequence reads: CATSTNRRVDNEKLFF. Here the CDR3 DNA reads TGTGCCACCAGCACGAATCGAAGGGTGGATAATGAAAAACTGTTTTTT. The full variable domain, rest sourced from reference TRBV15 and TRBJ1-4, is DAMVIQNPRYQVTQFGKPVTLSCSQTLNHNVMYWYQQKSSQAPKLLFHYYDKDFNNEADTPDNFQSRRPNTSFCFLDIRSPGLGDTAMYLCATSTNRRVDNEKLFFGSGTQLSVL.

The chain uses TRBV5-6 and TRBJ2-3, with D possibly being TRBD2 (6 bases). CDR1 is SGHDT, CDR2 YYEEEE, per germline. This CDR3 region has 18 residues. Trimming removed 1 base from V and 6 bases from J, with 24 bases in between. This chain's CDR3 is CASSLNSPPGTAPDTQYF. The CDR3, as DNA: TGTGCCAGCAGCTTGAACTCACCCCCCGGGACTGCCCCGGATACGCAGTATTTT.

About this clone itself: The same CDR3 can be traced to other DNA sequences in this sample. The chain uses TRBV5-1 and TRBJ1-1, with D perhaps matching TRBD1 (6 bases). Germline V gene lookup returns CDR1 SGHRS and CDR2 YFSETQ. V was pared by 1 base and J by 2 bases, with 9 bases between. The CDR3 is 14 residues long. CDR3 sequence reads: CASSLPTGNTEAFF. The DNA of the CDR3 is TGCGCCAGCAGCTTGCCGACAGGAAACACTGAAGCTTTCTTT.

CDR3 nucleotides: TGTGCCAGCAGTGAACTATTCAGGGGCTTAGACACCGGGGAGCTGTTTTTT. This codes for CASSELFRGLDTGELFF. The V gene is TRBV6-1, the J gene TRBJ2-2, with a possible D match to TRBD1 (6 bases). Looked up from germline, CDR1 is MNHNS and CDR2 is SASEGT. The CDR3 runs to 17 residues. V shed 2 bases and J shed 3 bases, with 16 bases lying between them.

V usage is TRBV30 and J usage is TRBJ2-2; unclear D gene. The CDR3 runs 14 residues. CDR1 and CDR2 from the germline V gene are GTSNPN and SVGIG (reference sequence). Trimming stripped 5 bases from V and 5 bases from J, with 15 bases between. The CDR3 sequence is CAWAAGTRTGELFF. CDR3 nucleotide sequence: TGTGCCTGGGCAGCAGGCACGCGAACCGGGGAGCTGTTTTTT.